This entry lists 17 T cell receptor beta chains sequenced from one sample in a study of blood T cell repertoires in COVID-19. Generated by immunoSEQ multiplex PCR, the TCRdb table keeps only in-frame clones and is missing some. The repertoire includes 400,000 or so clones, 88% of them detected once, and about 2.1% sits in the top ten. The specimen sequenced was PBMCs or T cells enriched from blood (not recorded which). Every receptor here comes from a woman aged 40 to 50 with acute COVID-19.

The genes are TRBV19 and TRBJ1-2; 8 bases map to TRBD1. J was trimmed by 3 bases and V by 3 bases; bases with no gene match: 6. The germline CDR1 and CDR2 sequences are LNHDA and SQIVND (reference sequence). This CDR3 is built from 15 residues. The CDR3 coding sequence is TGTGCCAGTAGTATTCTCCCGACAGGGGACTATGGCTACACCTTC. Translated: CASSILPTGDYGYTF.

The chain employs TRBV5-1 and TRBJ2-1, with D possibly TRBD1 on 5 matching bases. This CDR3 is built from 15 residues. V gave up 4 bases and J gave up 3 bases, with 14 bases separating them. Germline CDR1 and CDR2: SGHRS and YFSETQ. The chain's CDR3 is CASSPLKGYYNEQFF. CDR3 coding DNA: TGCGCCAGCAGCCCCCTGAAGGGGTACTACAATGAGCAGTTCTTC.

The CDR3 here is CSVEVGSGNTIYF. CDR3 coding DNA: TGCAGCGTTGAAGTCGGCTCTGGAAACACCATATATTTT. The chain is built from TRBV29-1 and TRBJ1-3; D uncertain. CDR3 size: 13 residues. V lost 1 base and J 0 bases, leaving 4 bases between the germline ends. Germline CDR1 SQVTM, CDR2 ANQGSEA.

The V gene is TRBV11-2, the J gene TRBJ2-5, with TRBD1 identical over 7 bases. CDR3 size: 15 residues. The trim removed 4 bases at V and 7 bases at J, leaving 12 bases unmatched. Germline V CDR1 and CDR2: SGHAT, FQNNGV. In nucleotides, the CDR3 is TGTGCCAGCAGCTCCATCGGACAGGCCATTGGGACCCAGTACTTC. It specifies CASSSIGQAIGTQYF. The variable domain in full, with the rest retrieved from reference TRBV11-2 and TRBJ2-5, is EAGVAQSPRYKIIEKRQSVAFWCNPISGHATLYWYQQILGQGPKLLIQFQNNGVVDDSQLPKDRFSAERLKGVDSTLKIQPAKLEDSAVYLCASSSIGQAIGTQYFGPGTRLLVL.

This sequence joins TRBV18 and TRBJ1-4; a weak D match, TRBD1 (6 bases). V lost 4 bases, J lost 4 bases, and 19 bases lay in between. Germline values: CDR1 KGHSH, CDR2 LQKENI. This CDR3 has 17 amino acids. The CDR3 coding sequence is TGTGCCAGCTCACTGCTCCCTCCACAGGGCCATAATGAAAAACTGTTTTTT. It encodes CASSLLPPQGHNEKLFF. The whole variable domain, remainder taken from reference TRBV18 and TRBJ1-4, is NAGVMQNPRHLVRRRGQEARLRCSPMKGHSHVYWYRQLPEEGLKFMVYLQKENIIDESGMPKERFSAEFPKEGPSILRIQQVVRGDSAAYFCASSLLPPQGHNEKLFFGSGTQLSVL.

The genes are TRBV2 and TRBJ2-1; TRBD2 matches at 9 bases. V lost 6 bases, J lost 10 bases, and 13 bases stayed unmatched. The CDR3 is made up of 15 amino acids. The germline V gene has CDR1 SNHLY and CDR2 FYNNEI. The CDR3 nucleotides read TGTGCCAGCAGGGCCGGACTAGCGTCGGAGCGGGAGCAGTTCTTC. It translates to CASRAGLASEREQFF.

The rearrangement joins TRBV19 to TRBJ1-4; no definite D call. The CDR3 is 15 amino acids. V gave up 5 bases and J gave up 0 bases, with 10 bases separating them. Germline CDR1 and CDR2: LNHDA and SQIVND (reference sequence). The CDR3 reads CASSVNRATNEKLFF. The CDR3 DNA reads as TGTGCCAGTAGTGTCAACAGAGCAACTAATGAAAAACTGTTTTTT.

The chain links TRBV12-5 to TRBJ2-7, with TRBD1 matching 10 bases. Losses at the gene ends were 0 bases for V and 7 bases for J; bases not matched to a gene: 9. This CDR3 has 16 amino acids. From germline, CDR1 is LGHNT and CDR2 FRNRAP. The CDR3: CASGLVLRQGAPEQYF. DNA of the CDR3: TGTGCTAGTGGTTTGGTACTCAGACAGGGGGCGCCGGAGCAGTACTTC.

This clone has more than one count but fewer than ten. The V gene is TRBV12-5, the J gene TRBJ2-7; D uncertain. The CDR3 has 12 residues. Trimming left V 6 bases short and J 0 bases short, with 6 bases between. Germline CDR1 is LGHNT and CDR2 is FRNRAP. The CDR3, as DNA: TGTGCTAGTGGCACAAACTCCTACGAGCAGTACTTC. Residues: CASGTNSYEQYF.

Here the CDR3 reads CASSQRDWPNEKLFF. The CDR3 DNA is TGCGCCAGCAGTCAACGGGACTGGCCTAATGAAAAACTGTTTTTT. The chain employs TRBV23-1 and TRBJ1-4; D might be TRBD1 (5 bases). TRBV23-1 is an open reading frame whose function is uncertain. V gave up 2 bases and J gave up 3 bases, with 10 bases separating them. The CDR3 has 15 residues.

V gene TRBV7-9 combines with J gene TRBJ2-7; D is unclear. The CDR3 has 16 amino acids. The germline gives CDR1 SEHNR, CDR2 FQNEAQ (reference sequence). V lost 5 bases and J lost 0, with 17 bases in between. The CDR3 DNA follows: TGTGCCAGCAGCCTCCTCGGTGTGCCGTCCTCCTACGAGCAGTACTTC. It encodes CASSLLGVPSSYEQYF.

Points on this clone: One junction end does not reproduce the germline sequence, and a read error may be involved. The rearrangement joins TRBV12-3 or TRBV12-4 to TRBJ1-1, with unresolved D. This CDR3 contains 13 residues. CDR3: CASKFYSNSEAFF. CDR3 in DNA: TGTGCCAGCAAATTTTATTCAAACAGTGAAGCTTTCTTT.

The V gene is TRBV5-6, the J gene TRBJ1-2, with 7 bases that match TRBD1. This CDR3 has 13 residues. Losses at the gene ends were 6 bases for V and 4 bases for J; bases not matched to a gene: 6. Germline V gene data show CDR1 as SGHDT and CDR2 as YYEEEE. The CDR3 region is CASTRTGAYGYTF. The CDR3, as DNA: TGTGCCAGCACCAGGACAGGAGCCTATGGCTACACCTTC. Variable domain in full (rest from reference TRBV5-6 and TRBJ1-2): DAGVTQSPTHLIKTRGQQVTLRCSPKSGHDTVSWYQQALGQGPQFIFQYYEEEERQRGNFPDRFSGHQFPNYSSELNVNALLLGDSALYLCASTRTGAYGYTFGSGTRLTVV.

The chain employs TRBV15 and TRBJ1-5; D is uncertain. This CDR3 is 12 amino acids long. Germline loops: CDR1 LNHNV, CDR2 YYDKDF (reference sequence). Trimming took off 8 bases at V and 4 bases at J, with 9 bases between the two ends. The CDR3 DNA reads as TGTGCCACCTCAGCGGGGAATCAGCCCCAGCATTTT. It translates to CATSAGNQPQHF.

The V gene is TRBV11-3, the J gene TRBJ1-4, with D unresolved. The CDR3 is 14 amino acids. The V gene lost 1 base and the J gene lost 8 bases, with 11 bases spanning the gap. Germline V gene data show CDR1 as SGHNT and CDR2 as YENEEA. The CDR3 reads CASSLGIFYEKLFF. The CDR3 DNA sequence: TGTGCCAGCAGCTTAGGAATCTTCTACGAAAAACTGTTTTTT.

Here the CDR3 DNA reads TGCGCCAGCAGTGTGGGCAAGAATGAAAAACTGTTTTTT. Amino acid sequence: CASSVGKNEKLFF. The V call is TRBV10-1, the J call TRBJ1-4; D not resolved. This CDR3 has 13 amino acids. The V gene's germline CDR1 is WNHNN and CDR2 SYGVQD (reference sequence). V gave up 4 bases and J gave up 5 bases, with 8 bases separating them.

The chain links TRBV7-9 to TRBJ1-2; a weak D match, TRBD1 (5 bases). Trimming shortened V by 1 base and J by 3 bases, and 18 bases separated the two germline ends. This CDR3 has 17 residues. CDR1 SEHNR and CDR2 FQNEAQ come from the germline V gene (reference sequence). The CDR3 loop is CASSLGLGRTGDYGYTF. In DNA form, the CDR3 reads TGTGCCAGCAGCTTAGGGTTAGGGAGGACGGGGGACTATGGCTACACCTTC.